This paragraph covers one TCR beta chain sequence. Antigen unknown. These data originate in a study of blood T cells in healthy people across ages. Study findings and constraints: More naive CD4+ cells and higher diversity were found in long-lived than in aged donors.

Through a sample-barcoded 5' primer and a J-beta primer mix, a second PCR was run for roughly 6 to 11 cycles. TCRdb re-derived calls from the 5' RACE reads in MiXCR, one entry per CDR3 protein. The sample contains around 900,000 distinct CDR3 sequences, under 35% of which appear only once. The CDR3 has 13 amino acids. Trimming took 11 bases from V and 5 from J, leaving 13 bases between them. Germline loops: CDR1 MNHNS, CDR2 SASEGT. The sequence derives from an elderly woman in good health. Sequenced: blood. The chain couples TRBV6-1 to TRBJ1-6, with no clear D. CDR3 sequence reads: CALRTENNSPLHF. The CDR3 bases are TGTGCCTTGAGGACCGAAAATAATTCACCCCTCCACTTT.